The 21 T cell receptor beta chains below all came from one sample that was sequenced in a study of cytomegalovirus exposure and HLA in healthy donors. PCR used 60 Vbeta primers and 13 Jbeta primers. Clones were read by immunoSEQ multiplex PCR, and TCRdb kept only the in-frame ones, dropping some. The table shows about 120,000 clones, with over 70% occurring only once. The sample was PBMCs. The receptor set was obtained from a female donor in good health and CMV-seropositive.

The CDR3 DNA follows: TGCAGCGTTGTAGCGGGCCCCTACGAGCAGTACTTC. Amino acid sequence: CSVVAGPYEQYF. The rearrangement joins TRBV29-1 to TRBJ2-7, with TRBD2 matching 7 bases. V was pared by 4 bases and J by 2 bases, with 2 bases of the junction left unmatched. The germline V gene encodes CDR1 SQVTM and CDR2 ANQGSEA. This CDR3 region has 12 residues.

The rearrangement joins TRBV9 to TRBJ1-6, with unresolved D. Germline CDR1 is SGDLS and CDR2 is YYNGEE. Trimming shortened V by 0 bases and J by 10 bases, and 14 bases separated the two germline ends. This CDR3 region has 15 residues. The CDR3 DNA follows: TGTGCCAGCAGCGTAGTACCAGAAATACACTCACCCCTCCACTTT. It translates to CASSVVPEIHSPLHF. Full variable domain (outside the CDR3, taken from reference TRBV9 and TRBJ1-6): DSGVTQTPKHLITATGQRVTLRCSPRSGDLSVYWYQQSLDQGLQFLIQYYNGEERAKGNILERFSAQQFPDLHSELNLSSLELGDSALYFCASSVVPEIHSPLHFGNGTRLTVT.

The chain combines TRBV18 with TRBJ2-3; the match to TRBD2 covers 12 bases. CDR1 and CDR2 (germline): KGHSH, LQKENI. The CDR3 covers 15 residues. The ends lost 6 bases at V and 2 bases at J; junction bases unmatched: 3. CDR3 protein: CASSPSGGATDTQYF. The CDR3 DNA reads TGTGCCAGCTCTCCTAGCGGGGGGGCCACAGATACGCAGTATTTT.

This chain links TRBV7-2 with TRBJ1-2; D gene uncertain. The CDR3 is 12 residues long. Trimming took off 5 bases at V and 8 bases at J, with 12 bases between the two ends. Germline V gene lookup returns CDR1 SGHTA and CDR2 FQGNSA. The CDR3 here is CASSQPPRGYTF. CDR3 bases: TGTGCCAGCAGCCAACCTCCCAGAGGCTACACCTTC.

The chain carries TRBV21-1 and TRBJ2-7; the D call TRBD1 from the table was never checked on the DNA. TRBV21-1 is a listed pseudogene. CDR3 length equals 17 residues. The CDR3 spells CASSKRARRDRPYEQYF. The CDR3 bases are TGTGCCAGCAGCAAACGTGCGAGGCGGGACAGGCCTTACGAGCAGTACTTC.

This chain joins TRBV5-1 and TRBJ2-6; 9 bases align to TRBD2. The germline V gene encodes CDR1 SGHRS and CDR2 YFSETQ. V was clipped by 1 base and J by 3 bases; unmatched bases: 8. CDR3 size: 18 residues. The CDR3 loop reads CASSLSGGGGNGANVLTF. Written as DNA, the CDR3 is TGCGCCAGCAGCTTGTCAGGCGGGGGGGGGAATGGGGCCAACGTCCTGACTTTC. Full variable domain (outside the CDR3, taken from reference TRBV5-1 and TRBJ2-6): KAGVTQTPRYLIKTRGQQVTLSCSPISGHRSVSWYQQTPGQGLQFLFEYFSETQRNKGNFPGRFSGRQFSNSRSEMNVSTLELGDSALYLCASSLSGGGGNGANVLTFGAGSRLTVL.

This clone was seen once. The V gene is TRBV6-4, the J gene TRBJ2-2; D not certain. The CDR3 has 13 residues. V was shortened by 3 bases and J by 3 bases, with 5 bases between the two germline ends. Germline CDR1 and CDR2: MRHNA and SNTAGT. The DNA for the CDR3 is TGTGCCAGCAGTGAACAATACACCGGGGAGCTGTTTTTT. Translated: CASSEQYTGELFF.

About this clone: Other DNA sequences in the same sample also yield this CDR3. This sequence joins TRBV15 and TRBJ2-7; perhaps TRBD1 as D (5 bases). The CDR3 covers 12 residues. Trimming stripped 8 bases from V and 1 base from J, with 9 bases between. Germline CDR1 reads LNHNV; CDR2 reads YYDKDF (reference sequence). CDR3 sequence (DNA): TGTGCCACCGCTGACAGTTCCTACGAGCAGTACTTC. This encodes CATADSSYEQYF.

The chain has TRBV6-5 and TRBJ1-1; perhaps TRBD1 as D (5 bases). In germline, CDR1 is MNHEY, CDR2 SVGAGI. Trimming pared 10 bases from V and 3 bases from J, leaving 9 bases between. This CDR3 region has 11 residues. CDR3 DNA sequence: TGTGCCACTCGGGGGTACACTGAAGCTTTCTTT. Its translation is CATRGYTEAFF.

The chain has TRBV18 and TRBJ2-3; TRBD1 might be the D (6 bases). From germline, CDR1 is KGHSH and CDR2 LQKENI. The CDR3 covers 13 residues. With 11 bases removed from V and 4 bases from J, the gap between germline ends came to 16 bases. The CDR3 reads CASHLGGADTQYF. As DNA, the CDR3 is TGTGCCTCCCACCTTGGGGGCGCAGATACGCAGTATTTT.

The chain couples TRBV7-2 to TRBJ2-2, with 8 bases that match TRBD2. The CDR3 covers 16 residues. V shed 3 bases and J 4 bases; nucleotides not matched to a gene: 7. Germline CDR1 reads SGHTA; CDR2 reads FQGNSA. The CDR3 DNA reads as TGTGCCAGCAGCTTTTCCGGGGGGGCGGGCACCGGGGAGCTGTTTTTT. It encodes CASSFSGGAGTGELFF.

V usage is TRBV18 and J usage is TRBJ1-6; D may be TRBD1 (6 bases). V shed 1 base and J shed 8 bases, with 6 bases lying between them. CDR1 is KGHSH and CDR2 is LQKENI in the germline V gene. This CDR3 has 13 amino acids. The CDR3 loop is CASSPQGDSPLHF. The CDR3 nucleotides are TGTGCCAGCTCACCACAGGGGGATTCACCCCTCCACTTT.

The V call is TRBV2, the J call TRBJ1-4; D not resolved. The germline V gene encodes CDR1 SNHLY and CDR2 FYNNEI. The CDR3 length is 14 residues. V gave up 9 bases and J gave up 4 bases, with 15 bases separating them. The chain's CDR3 is CARAGRRGNEKLFF. CDR3 DNA sequence: TGTGCCAGGGCCGGCAGACGGGGTAATGAAAAACTGTTTTTT.

The chain joins TRBV27 to TRBJ1-1; 9 nucleotides agree with TRBD1. There are 16 residues in the CDR3. The germline V gene has CDR1 MNHEY and CDR2 SMNVEV (reference sequence). The trim removed 6 bases at V and 1 base at J, leaving 9 bases unmatched. The CDR3 DNA is TGTGCCAGCAGCACCGCCCGGACAGGGGCGAACACTGAAGCTTTCTTT. This gives the protein CASSTARTGANTEAFF.

This clone showed up just a few times. This chain uses TRBV2 with TRBJ2-2; D uncertain. V was pared by 10 bases and J by 6 bases, with 12 bases between. The CDR3 totals 12 residues. Per the germline V gene, CDR1 is SNHLY and CDR2 is FYNNEI. The CDR3 loop reads CATFLTAGELFF. CDR3 DNA: TGTGCCACCTTCCTAACGGCCGGGGAGCTGTTTTTT.

As DNA, the CDR3 is TGTGCCAGCAGCTTATCCAGGCTGGCCTATGGCTACACCTTC. Encoded protein: CASSLSRLAYGYTF. The genes are TRBV7-2 and TRBJ1-2, with unresolved D. CDR3 length: 14 amino acids. Germline V gene lookup returns CDR1 SGHTA and CDR2 FQGNSA. The V end was cut by 2 bases, the J end by 4 bases, with 11 bases between.

The table lists this clone with a few counts. The chain links TRBV6-5 to TRBJ1-1; 9 nucleotides line up with TRBD1. The CDR3 spans 16 residues. The V gene's germline CDR1 is MNHEY and CDR2 SVGAGI. V was pared by 0 bases and J by 1 base, with 3 bases of the junction left unmatched. CDR3 in amino acids: CASSYSAGQGNTEAFF. The DNA for the CDR3 is TGTGCCAGCAGTTACTCGGCGGGACAGGGGAACACTGAAGCTTTCTTT.

This chain links TRBV4-3 with TRBJ2-7, with D possibly matching TRBD1 (6 bases). Looked up from germline, CDR1 is LGHNA and CDR2 is YSLEER. The V end lost 1 base, the J end lost 3 bases, and 13 bases lay between the germline ends. CDR3 length: 15 amino acids. The CDR3 is CASSQGLGQFYEQYF. CDR3 sequence (DNA): TGCGCCAGCAGCCAAGGGCTAGGACAGTTCTACGAGCAGTACTTC.

The chain links TRBV10-1 to TRBJ2-1; maybe TRBD2 (6 bases). The CDR3 is 15 amino acids. Trimming pared 3 bases from V and 4 bases from J, leaving 13 bases between. Germline CDR1 and CDR2: WNHNN and SYGVQD (reference sequence). This chain's CDR3 is CASSEAVAGYNEQFF. The CDR3 DNA reads as TGCGCCAGCAGTGAAGCCGTGGCGGGGTACAATGAGCAGTTCTTC.

This chain links TRBV6-1 with TRBJ1-2; TRBD1 matches at 9 bases. Germline CDR1 MNHNS, CDR2 SASEGT. The J segment lost 4 bases and the V segment lost 0 bases, leaving 3 bases of the junction unmatched. The CDR3 consists of 15 residues. The CDR3 DNA is TGTGCCAGCAGTGAAGCAACAGGGGGCGTCTATGGCTACACCTTC. Its protein is CASSEATGGVYGYTF.

V usage is TRBV6-5 and J usage is TRBJ2-1; TRBD1 agrees at 7 bases. The V segment lost 2 bases and the J segment 4 bases; nucleotides outside the gene matches: 2. The CDR3 spans 14 residues. Germline CDR1 MNHEY, CDR2 SVGAGI. The CDR3 DNA follows: TGTGCCAGCAGTTACAGGGACAGATACAATGAGCAGTTCTTC. This sequence encodes CASSYRDRYNEQFF.